Listed below are T cell receptor beta chains from one sample, sequenced in a study of neurological immune-mediated disorders. TCRdb analysed the 5' RACE reads with MiXCR anew, one entry per CDR3 protein. The data show around 69,000 distinct CDR3 sequences, roughly 10% seen once. The sequenced material came from PBMCs. The receptors derive from a man aged 25-45 years in good health. Each CDR3 is given with its conserved first and last residue. The order of the fields is J gene, V gene, CDR3 protein.

>TRBJ2-1|TRBV5-1
CASSVYFDEQFF
>TRBJ2-7|TRBV5-1
CASSLGFYEQYF
>TRBJ2-1|TRBV29-1
CSVEGISNEQFF
>TRBJ2-7|TRBV30
CAWAEDYEQYF
>TRBJ1-4|TRBV28
CASSLTGGVEKLFF
>TRBJ1-1|TRBV7-3
CASSLTGENTEAFF
>TRBJ2-1|TRBV20-1
CSASLNRAEEFF
>TRBJ2-3|TRBV7-3
CASSLDRRTDTQYF
>TRBJ1-3|TRBV12-3/TRBV12-4
CASSQDRGAGNTIYF
>TRBJ2-7|TRBV9
CASSVDQFSSYEQYF
>TRBJ1-1|TRBV19
CASSLGSGTVNTEAFF
>TRBJ2-2|TRBV20-1
CSASIAERNTGELFF
>TRBJ1-1|TRBV5-1
CASSLDETMITEAFF
>TRBJ2-2|TRBV10-3
CAINPRTNTGELFF
>TRBJ2-7|TRBV20-1
CSARDPDDLLPYSGEQYF
>TRBJ1-1|TRBV6-5
CATQRSGTGRNTEAFF
>TRBJ2-5|TRBV12-3/TRBV12-4
CASSLNRVSETQYF
>TRBJ2-5|TRBV7-2
CASSPRTQETQYF
>TRBJ2-3|TRBV12-3/TRBV12-4
CASTPDRATDTQYF
>TRBJ2-7|TRBV7-6
CASSLMGAGAEQYF
>TRBJ2-1|TRBV5-1
CATGRGGFDEQFF
>TRBJ2-3|TRBV5-1
CAGPDGGRTDTQYF
>TRBJ2-4|TRBV10-2
CASSESRGGKNIQYF
>TRBJ2-1|TRBV5-1
CASSLVGAHEQFF
>TRBJ2-4|TRBV4-2
CASSQDVAEGNIQYF